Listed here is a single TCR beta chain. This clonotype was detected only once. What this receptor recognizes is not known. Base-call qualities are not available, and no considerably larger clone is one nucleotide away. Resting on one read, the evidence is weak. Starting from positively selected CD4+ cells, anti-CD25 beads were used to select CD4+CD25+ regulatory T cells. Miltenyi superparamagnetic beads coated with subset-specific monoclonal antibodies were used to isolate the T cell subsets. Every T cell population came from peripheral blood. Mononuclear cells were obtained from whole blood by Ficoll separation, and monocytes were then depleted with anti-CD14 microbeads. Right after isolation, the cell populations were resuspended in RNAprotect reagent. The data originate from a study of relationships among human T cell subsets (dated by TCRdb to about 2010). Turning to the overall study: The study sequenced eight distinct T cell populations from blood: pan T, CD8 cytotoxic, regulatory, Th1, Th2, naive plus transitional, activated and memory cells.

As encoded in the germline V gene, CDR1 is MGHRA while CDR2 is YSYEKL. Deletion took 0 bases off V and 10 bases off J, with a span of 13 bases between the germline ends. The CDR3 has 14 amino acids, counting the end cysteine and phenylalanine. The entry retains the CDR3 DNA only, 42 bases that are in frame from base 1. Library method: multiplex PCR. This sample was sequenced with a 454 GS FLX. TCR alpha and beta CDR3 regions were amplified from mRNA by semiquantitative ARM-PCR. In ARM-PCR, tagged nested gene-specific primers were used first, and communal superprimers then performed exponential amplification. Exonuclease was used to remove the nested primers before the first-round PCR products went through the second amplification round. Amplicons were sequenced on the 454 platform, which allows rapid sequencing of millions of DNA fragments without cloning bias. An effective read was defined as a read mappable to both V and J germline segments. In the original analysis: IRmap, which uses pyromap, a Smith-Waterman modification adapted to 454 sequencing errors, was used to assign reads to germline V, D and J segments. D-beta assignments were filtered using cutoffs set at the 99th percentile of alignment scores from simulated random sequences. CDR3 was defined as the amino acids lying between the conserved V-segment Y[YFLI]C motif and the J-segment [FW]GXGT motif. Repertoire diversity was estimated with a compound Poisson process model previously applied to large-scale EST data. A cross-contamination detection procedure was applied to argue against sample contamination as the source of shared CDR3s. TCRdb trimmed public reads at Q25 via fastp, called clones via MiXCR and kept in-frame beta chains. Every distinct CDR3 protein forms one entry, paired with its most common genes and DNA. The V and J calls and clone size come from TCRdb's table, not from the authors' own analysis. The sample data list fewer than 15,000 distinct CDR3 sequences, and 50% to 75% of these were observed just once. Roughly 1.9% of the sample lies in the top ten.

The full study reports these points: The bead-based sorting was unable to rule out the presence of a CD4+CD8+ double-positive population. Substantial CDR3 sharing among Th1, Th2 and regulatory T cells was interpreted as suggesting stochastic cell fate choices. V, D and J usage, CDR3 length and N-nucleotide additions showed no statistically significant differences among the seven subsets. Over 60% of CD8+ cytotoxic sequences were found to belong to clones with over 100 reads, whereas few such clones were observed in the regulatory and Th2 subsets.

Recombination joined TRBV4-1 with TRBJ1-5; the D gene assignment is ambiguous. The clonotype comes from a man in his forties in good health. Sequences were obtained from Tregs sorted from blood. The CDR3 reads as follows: CASSQDAAASPQHF. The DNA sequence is TGCGCCAGCAGCCAAGATGCGGCAGCTAGCCCCCAGCATTTT.